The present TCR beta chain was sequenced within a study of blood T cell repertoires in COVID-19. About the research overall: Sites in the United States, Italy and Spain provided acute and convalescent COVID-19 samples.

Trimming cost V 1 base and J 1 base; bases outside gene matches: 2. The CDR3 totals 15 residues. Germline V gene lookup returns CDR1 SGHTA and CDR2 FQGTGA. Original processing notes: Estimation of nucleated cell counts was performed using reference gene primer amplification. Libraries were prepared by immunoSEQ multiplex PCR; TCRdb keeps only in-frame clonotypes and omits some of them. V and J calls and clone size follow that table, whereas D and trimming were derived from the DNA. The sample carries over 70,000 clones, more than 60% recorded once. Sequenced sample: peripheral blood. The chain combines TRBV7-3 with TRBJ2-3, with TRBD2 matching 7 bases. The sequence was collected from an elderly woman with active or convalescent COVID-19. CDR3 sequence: CASSLNLAGTDTQYF. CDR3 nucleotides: TGTGCCAGCAGCTTAAATCTAGCGGGCACAGATACGCAGTATTTT.